The 15 T cell receptor beta chains reported below all come from one sample, sequenced in a study of control samples from healthy donors and cancer patients. Only in-frame clones appear in the TCRdb table, and some are missing; sequencing was by immunoSEQ multiplex PCR. The repertoire holds some 410,000 clones, with roughly 90% as singletons. The specimen was PBMCs. The receptors come from a man aged 35-49 years with head and neck cancer.

The V call is TRBV28, the J call TRBJ1-4; 7 bases are a match to TRBD1. V shed 6 bases, J shed 8 bases, and the junction held 12 bases outside the gene matches. CDR1 MDHEN and CDR2 SYDVKM come from the germline V gene. The CDR3 consists of 15 residues. CDR3 residues: CASRQQGTGGEKLFF. CDR3 coding DNA: TGTGCCAGCAGGCAACAGGGGACTGGTGGAGAAAAACTGTTTTTT. The full variable domain, rest sourced from reference TRBV28 and TRBJ1-4, is DVKVTQSSRYLVKRTGEKVFLECVQDMDHENMFWYRQDPGLGLRLIYFSYDVKMKEKGDIPEGYSVSREKKERFSLILESASTNQTSMYLCASRQQGTGGEKLFFGSGTQLSVL.

The count of this clone is one. The CDR3 bases are TGCGCCAGCAGCTTGGGACAGACGGCGAGCACAGATACGCAGTATTTT. Its translation is CASSLGQTASTDTQYF. The V and J genes are TRBV5-1 and TRBJ2-3; weak D call: TRBD1 (5 bases). Trimming stripped 0 bases from V and 0 bases from J, with 11 bases between. This CDR3 region has 16 residues. Looked up from germline, CDR1 is SGHRS and CDR2 is YFSETQ.

This clone has a single count. The genes are TRBV7-9 and TRBJ2-5; D tentatively reads TRBD1 or TRBD2 (7 bases each). The CDR3 covers 17 residues. The germline V and J ends were trimmed by 5 bases and 2 bases, with 21 bases remaining between them. CDR1 and CDR2 from the germline V gene are SEHNR and FQNEAQ (reference sequence). CDR3 in amino acids: CASSPPPDREGQETQYF. CDR3 nucleotide sequence: TGTGCCAGCAGCCCCCCGCCAGACAGGGAGGGACAAGAGACCCAGTACTTC.

The V call is TRBV7-3, the J call TRBJ2-3; possibly TRBD1 or TRBD2 for D (6 bases each). Germline V gives CDR1 SGHTA, CDR2 FQGTGA. Trimming cost V 5 bases and J 4 bases, with 19 bases left between them. This CDR3 comprises 16 residues. Written as DNA, the CDR3 is TGTGCCAGCAGCCTAAAAGGGGGGACTGATGCAGATACGCAGTATTTT. It specifies CASSLKGGTDADTQYF.

This clone has only one observation. V is TRBV27 and J is TRBJ2-7; D gene unclear. Trimming removed 2 bases from V and 2 bases from J, with 7 bases in between. CDR1 MNHEY and CDR2 SMNVEV come from the germline V gene (reference sequence). The CDR3 spans 13 residues. The CDR3 spells CASSLDITYEQYF. CDR3 sequence (DNA): TGTGCCAGCAGTTTAGACATTACCTACGAGCAGTACTTC.

The chain has TRBV7-3 and TRBJ1-1, with D hard to call. V lost 5 bases and J lost 3, with 10 bases in between. Germline CDR1 reads SGHTA; CDR2 reads FQGTGA. CDR3 length: 13 amino acids. For the CDR3, the DNA is TGTGCCAGCAGCGTTCTCCGGGACACTGAAGCTTTCTTT. Its translation: CASSVLRDTEAFF.

V gene TRBV3-1 (or the pseudogene TRBV3-2) combines with J gene TRBJ2-7, with no clear D. Trimming cost V 1 base and J 0 bases, with 7 bases left between them. The CDR3 contains 14 residues. Germline V lookup: CDR1 LGHDT, CDR2 YNNKEL (reference sequence). CDR3 sequence: CASSQVRSSYEQYF. In DNA, the CDR3 is TGTGCCAGCAGCCAAGTTAGGTCCTCCTACGAGCAGTACTTC.

The chain joins TRBV5-5 to TRBJ2-3; 8 bases are shared with TRBD2. CDR1 and CDR2 (germline): SGHKS, YYEKEE (reference sequence). This CDR3 has 16 amino acids. With V trimmed by 4 bases and J by 2 bases, 9 bases remained unmatched. The CDR3 DNA is TGTGCCAGCAGCAACGGGCAGCGGGGGTCCACAGATACGCAGTATTTT. Translating it yields CASSNGQRGSTDTQYF.

The V and J genes are TRBV19 and TRBJ2-3; no reliable D call. Germline V lookup: CDR1 LNHDA, CDR2 SQIVND (reference sequence). This CDR3 has 15 amino acids. Trimming removed 3 bases from V and 3 bases from J, with 13 bases in between. The CDR3 bases are TGTGCCAGTAGTATTGCTCCATCTGGGACAGATACGCAGTATTTT. It yields the protein CASSIAPSGTDTQYF.

This sequence joins TRBV7-2 and TRBJ2-3; no firm D call. Looked up from germline, CDR1 is SGHTA and CDR2 is FQGNSA. The CDR3 runs 13 residues. Trimming stripped 2 bases from V and 4 bases from J, with 7 bases between. The CDR3 nucleotides are TGTGCCAGCAGCTTACAATTCCCAGATACGCAGTATTTT. Protein: CASSLQFPDTQYF. The entire variable domain, with the rest obtained from reference TRBV7-2 and TRBJ2-3, is as follows: GAGVSQSPSNKVTEKGKDVELRCDPISGHTALYWYRQSLGQGLEFLIYFQGNSAPDKSGLPSDRFSAERTGGSVSTLTIQRTQQEDSAVYLCASSLQFPDTQYFGPGTRLTVL.

The count of this clone is one. This chain joins TRBV7-2 and TRBJ2-7; D unresolved. Trimming cost V 1 base and J 4 bases, with 11 bases left between them. CDR3 length: 14 residues. CDR1 is SGHTA, CDR2 FQGNSA, per germline. CDR3 protein: CASSLVGVGYEQYF. The CDR3 nucleotides are TGTGCCAGCAGCTTAGTAGGCGTCGGATACGAGCAGTACTTC.

V is TRBV6-5 and J is TRBJ1-2; TRBD1 is a possible D gene (6 bases). Trimming shortened V by 4 bases and J by 4 bases, and 10 bases separated the two germline ends. The CDR3 spans 13 residues. Germline V gene lookup returns CDR1 MNHEY and CDR2 SVGAGI. Written as DNA, the CDR3 is TGTGCCAGCAGTTGGGACAAGAGCTATGGCTACACCTTC. Translating it yields CASSWDKSYGYTF.

The rearrangement uses TRBV6-5 and TRBJ2-1, with 11 bases fitting TRBD2. Germline lookup yields CDR1 MNHEY and CDR2 SVGAGI. Trimming removed 0 bases from V and 5 bases from J; junction bases left unmatched: 3. The CDR3 runs to 16 residues. DNA for the CDR3: TGTGCCAGCAGTTACTCGCGACTAGCGGGGAACAATGAGCAGTTCTTC. It is translated as CASSYSRLAGNNEQFF.

V is TRBV11-2 and J is TRBJ1-1; 8 bases are shared with TRBD1. Germline loops: CDR1 SGHAT, CDR2 FQNNGV. The junction had 12 bases not matched to a gene; V was cut back by 1 base and J by 11 bases. This CDR3 region has 15 residues. This CDR3 is CASSLGRMTGALAFF. The CDR3 DNA reads TGTGCCAGCAGCTTAGGAAGAATGACAGGGGCCTTGGCTTTCTTT.

The chain carries TRBV27 and TRBJ2-7, with TRBD1 as a possible D gene (6 bases). V was cut by 5 bases and J by 3 bases, with 11 bases left in between. This CDR3 contains 13 residues. Germline assignment: CDR1 MNHEY and CDR2 SMNVEV (reference sequence). CDR3 region: CASSHRDIYEQYF. Here the CDR3 DNA reads TGTGCCAGCAGTCACAGGGATATCTACGAGCAGTACTTC.